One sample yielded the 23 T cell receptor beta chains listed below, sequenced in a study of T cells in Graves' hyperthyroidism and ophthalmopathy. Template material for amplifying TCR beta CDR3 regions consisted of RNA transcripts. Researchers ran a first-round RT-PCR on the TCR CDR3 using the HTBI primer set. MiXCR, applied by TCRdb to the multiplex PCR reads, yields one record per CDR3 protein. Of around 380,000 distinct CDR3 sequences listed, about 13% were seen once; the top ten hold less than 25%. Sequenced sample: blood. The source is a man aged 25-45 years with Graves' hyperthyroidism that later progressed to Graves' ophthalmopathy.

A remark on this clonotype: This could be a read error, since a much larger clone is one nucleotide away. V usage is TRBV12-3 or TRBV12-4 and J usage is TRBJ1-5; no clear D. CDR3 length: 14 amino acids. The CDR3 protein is CVSSLEGVVQPQHF. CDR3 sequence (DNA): TGTGTCAGCAGTTTAGAGGGAGTAGTTCAGCCCCAGCATTTT.

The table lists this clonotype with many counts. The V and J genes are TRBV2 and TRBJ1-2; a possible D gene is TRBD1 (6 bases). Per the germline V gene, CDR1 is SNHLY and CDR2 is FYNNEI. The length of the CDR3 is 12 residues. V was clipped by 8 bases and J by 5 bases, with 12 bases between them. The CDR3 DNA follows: TGTGCCAGCCCCGAGGGGGGGTATGGCTACACCTTC. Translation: CASPEGGYGYTF.

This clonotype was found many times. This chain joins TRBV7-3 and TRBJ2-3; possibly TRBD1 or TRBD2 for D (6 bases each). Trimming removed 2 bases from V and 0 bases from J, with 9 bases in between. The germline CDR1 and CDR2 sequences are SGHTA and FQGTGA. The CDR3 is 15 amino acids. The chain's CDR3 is CASSLAGTSTDTQYF. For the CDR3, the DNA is TGTGCCAGCAGCTTAGCGGGGACAAGCACAGATACGCAGTATTTT.

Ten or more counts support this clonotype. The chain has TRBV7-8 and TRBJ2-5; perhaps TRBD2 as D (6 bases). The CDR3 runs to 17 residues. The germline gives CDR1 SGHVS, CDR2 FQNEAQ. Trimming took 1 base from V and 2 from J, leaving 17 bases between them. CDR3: CASSLVRPSGLQETQYF. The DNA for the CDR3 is TGTGCCAGCAGCTTAGTTCGGCCCTCGGGACTGCAAGAGACCCAGTACTTC.

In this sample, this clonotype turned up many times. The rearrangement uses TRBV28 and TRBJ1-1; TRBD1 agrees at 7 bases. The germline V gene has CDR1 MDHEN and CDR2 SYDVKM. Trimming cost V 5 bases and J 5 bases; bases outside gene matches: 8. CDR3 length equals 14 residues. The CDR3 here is CASSPQTGETEAFF. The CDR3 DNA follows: TGTGCCAGCAGTCCACAAACAGGGGAGACTGAAGCTTTCTTT.

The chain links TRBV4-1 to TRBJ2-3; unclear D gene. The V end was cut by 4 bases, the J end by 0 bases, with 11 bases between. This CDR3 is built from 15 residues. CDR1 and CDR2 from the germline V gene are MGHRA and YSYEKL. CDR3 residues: CASSRTLSSTDTQYF. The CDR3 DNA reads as TGCGCCAGCAGCCGAACCCTTTCTAGCACAGATACGCAGTATTTT.

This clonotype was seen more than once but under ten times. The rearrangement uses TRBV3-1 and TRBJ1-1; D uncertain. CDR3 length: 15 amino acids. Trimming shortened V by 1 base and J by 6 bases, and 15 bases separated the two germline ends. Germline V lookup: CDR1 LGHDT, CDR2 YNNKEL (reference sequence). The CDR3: CASSQGGWGGAEAFF. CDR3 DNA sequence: TGTGCCAGCAGCCAAGGAGGTTGGGGAGGCGCTGAAGCTTTCTTT.

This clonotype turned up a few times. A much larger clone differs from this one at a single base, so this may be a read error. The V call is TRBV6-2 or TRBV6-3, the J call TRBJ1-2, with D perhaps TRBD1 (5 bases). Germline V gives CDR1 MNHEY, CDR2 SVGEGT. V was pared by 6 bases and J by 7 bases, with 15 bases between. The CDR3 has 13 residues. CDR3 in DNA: TGTGCCAGCAGAACCGGGACCGCGTGTGGCTACACCTTC. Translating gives CASRTGTACGYTF.

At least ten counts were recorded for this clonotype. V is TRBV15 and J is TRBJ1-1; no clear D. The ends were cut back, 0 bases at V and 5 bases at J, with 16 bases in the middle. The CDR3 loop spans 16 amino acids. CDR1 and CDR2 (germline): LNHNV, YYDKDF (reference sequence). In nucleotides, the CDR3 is TGTGCCACCAGCAGAGAAGTCACCTCTCCGAGGACTGAAGCTTTCTTT. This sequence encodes CATSREVTSPRTEAFF.

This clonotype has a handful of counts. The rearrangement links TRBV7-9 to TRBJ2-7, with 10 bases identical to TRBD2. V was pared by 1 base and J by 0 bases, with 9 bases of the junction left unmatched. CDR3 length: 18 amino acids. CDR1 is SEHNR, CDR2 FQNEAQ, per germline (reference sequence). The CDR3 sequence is CASSLGPSGGRRSYEQYF. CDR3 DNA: TGTGCCAGCAGCTTAGGTCCTAGCGGGGGTCGTCGCTCCTACGAGCAGTACTTC.

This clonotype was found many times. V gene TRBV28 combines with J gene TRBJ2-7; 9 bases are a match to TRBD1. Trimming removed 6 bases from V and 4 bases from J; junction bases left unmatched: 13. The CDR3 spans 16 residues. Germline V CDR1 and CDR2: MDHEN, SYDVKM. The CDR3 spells CASRDTGGLRGYEQYF. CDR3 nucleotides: TGTGCCAGCAGGGATACAGGGGGCTTGAGGGGTTACGAGCAGTACTTC. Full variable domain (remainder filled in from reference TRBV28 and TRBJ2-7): DVKVTQSSRYLVKRTGEKVFLECVQDMDHENMFWYRQDPGLGLRLIYFSYDVKMKEKGDIPEGYSVSREKKERFSLILESASTNQTSMYLCASRDTGGLRGYEQYFGPGTRLTVT.

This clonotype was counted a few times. In DNA form, the CDR3 reads TGTGCCAGCAGAGCGACAGGGGGGAATTCACCCCTCCACTTT. Its protein is CASRATGGNSPLHF. The chain has TRBV27 and TRBJ1-6; 9 positions agree with TRBD1. This CDR3 comprises 14 residues. With 6 bases clipped from V and 7 bases from J, the junction kept 4 bases outside the gene matches. The germline V gene encodes CDR1 MNHEY and CDR2 SMNVEV (reference sequence).

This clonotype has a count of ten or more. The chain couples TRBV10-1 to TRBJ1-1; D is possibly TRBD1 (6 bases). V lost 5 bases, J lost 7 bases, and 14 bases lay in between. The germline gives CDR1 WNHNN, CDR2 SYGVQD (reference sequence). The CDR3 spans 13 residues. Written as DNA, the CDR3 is TGCGCCAGCAGTTGGGACACCGTTTTTGAAGCTTTCTTT. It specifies CASSWDTVFEAFF.

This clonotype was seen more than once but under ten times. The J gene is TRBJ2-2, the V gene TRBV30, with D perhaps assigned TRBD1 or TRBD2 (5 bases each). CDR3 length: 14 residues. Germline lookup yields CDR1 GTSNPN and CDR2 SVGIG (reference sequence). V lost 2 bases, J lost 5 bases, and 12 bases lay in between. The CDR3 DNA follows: TGTGCCTGGAGTAGGGGCGGGTGGACCGGGGAGCTGTTTTTT. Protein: CAWSRGGWTGELFF.

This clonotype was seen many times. CDR3 bases: TGTGCCAGCAGCTTTGGAAGGCAGGGTAGCTACGAGCAGTACTTC. Its translation: CASSFGRQGSYEQYF. The chain has TRBV11-1 and TRBJ2-7; TRBD1 is a possible D gene (5 bases). Per the germline V gene, CDR1 is SGHAT and CDR2 is FQDESV (reference sequence). Trimming took off 3 bases at V and 3 bases at J, with 15 bases between the two ends. CDR3 length equals 15 residues.

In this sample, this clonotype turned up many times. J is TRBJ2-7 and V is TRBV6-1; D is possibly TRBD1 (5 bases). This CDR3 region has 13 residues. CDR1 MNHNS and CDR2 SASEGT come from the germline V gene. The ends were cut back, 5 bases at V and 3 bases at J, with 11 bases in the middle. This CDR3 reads CASSPGPLYEQYF. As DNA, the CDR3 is TGTGCCAGCAGTCCAGGGCCCCTCTACGAGCAGTACTTC.

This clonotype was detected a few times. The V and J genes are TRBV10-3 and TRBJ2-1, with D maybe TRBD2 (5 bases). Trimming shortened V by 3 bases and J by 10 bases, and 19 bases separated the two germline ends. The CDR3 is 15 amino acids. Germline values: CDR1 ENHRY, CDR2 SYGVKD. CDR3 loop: CAISDSDAEVREQFF. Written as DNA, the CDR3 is TGTGCCATCAGTGACTCCGACGCGGAGGTCCGGGAGCAGTTCTTC.

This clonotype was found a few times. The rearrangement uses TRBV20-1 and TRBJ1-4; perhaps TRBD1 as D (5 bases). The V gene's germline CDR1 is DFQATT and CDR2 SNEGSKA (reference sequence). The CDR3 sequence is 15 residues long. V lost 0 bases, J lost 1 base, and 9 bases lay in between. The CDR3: CSAREMQGTNEKLFF. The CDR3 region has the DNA TGCAGTGCTAGAGAGATGCAGGGAACTAATGAAAAACTGTTTTTT.

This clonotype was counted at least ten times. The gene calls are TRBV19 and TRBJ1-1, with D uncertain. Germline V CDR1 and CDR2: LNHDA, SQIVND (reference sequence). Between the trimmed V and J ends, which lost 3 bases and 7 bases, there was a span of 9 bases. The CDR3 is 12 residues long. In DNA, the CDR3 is TGTGCCAGTAGTATTGGGCGGCTTGAAGCTTTCTTT. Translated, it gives CASSIGRLEAFF. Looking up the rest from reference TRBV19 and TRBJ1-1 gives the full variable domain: DGGITQSPKYLFRKEGQNVTLSCEQNLNHDAMYWYRQDPGQGLRLIYYSQIVNDFQKGDIAEGYSVSREKKESFPLTVTSAQKNPTAFYLCASSIGRLEAFFGQGTRLTVV.

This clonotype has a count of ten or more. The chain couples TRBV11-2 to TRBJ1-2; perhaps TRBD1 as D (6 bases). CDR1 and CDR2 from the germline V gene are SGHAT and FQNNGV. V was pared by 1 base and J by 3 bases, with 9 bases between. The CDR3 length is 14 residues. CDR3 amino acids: CASSLGGPYYGYTF. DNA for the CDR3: TGTGCCAGCAGCTTAGGGGGGCCGTACTATGGCTACACCTTC.

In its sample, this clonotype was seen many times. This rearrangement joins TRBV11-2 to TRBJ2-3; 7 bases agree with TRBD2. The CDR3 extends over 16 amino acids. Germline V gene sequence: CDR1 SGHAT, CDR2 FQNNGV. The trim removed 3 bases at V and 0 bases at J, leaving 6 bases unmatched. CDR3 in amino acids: CASSFRAGTSTDTQYF. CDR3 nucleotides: TGTGCCAGCAGCTTCAGAGCGGGGACTAGCACAGATACGCAGTATTTT.

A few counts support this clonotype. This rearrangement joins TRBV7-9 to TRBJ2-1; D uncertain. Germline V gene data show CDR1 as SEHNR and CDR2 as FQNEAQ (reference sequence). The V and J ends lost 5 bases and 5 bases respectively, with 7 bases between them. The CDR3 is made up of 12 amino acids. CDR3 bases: TGTGCCAGCAGCACCCAGGACAATGAGCAGTTCTTC. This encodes CASSTQDNEQFF.

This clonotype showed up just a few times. CDR3: CATTPGGRGTEAFF. In DNA, the CDR3 is TGTGCCACCACCCCCGGGGGACGAGGGACTGAAGCTTTCTTT. This sequence joins TRBV7-6 and TRBJ1-1; a weak D match, TRBD1 (5 bases). The germline CDR1 and CDR2 sequences are SGHVS and FNYEAQ. With 10 bases removed from V and 5 bases from J, the gap between germline ends came to 20 bases. The CDR3 is 14 amino acids.